This T cell receptor beta chain was identified in a study of control samples from healthy donors and cancer patients. V lost 4 bases to trimming and J lost 7 bases; unmatched junction nucleotides: 12. This CDR3 spans 15 amino acids. Germline CDR1 is SGHRS and CDR2 is YFSETQ. The repertoire was sequenced with immunoSEQ multiplex PCR; TCRdb's copy has only in-frame clones and lacks some. Of 100,000 to 150,000 clones in the sample, roughly 92% were seen once. V gene TRBV5-1 combines with J gene TRBJ2-7; 9 nucleotides align to TRBD1. The receptor comes from an elderly man with head and neck cancer. The sample consisted of PBMCs. The CDR3 DNA is TGCGCCAGCAGCCCTTCCGGGACAGGGCATTGGGAGCAGTACTTC. Residues: CASSPSGTGHWEQYF.